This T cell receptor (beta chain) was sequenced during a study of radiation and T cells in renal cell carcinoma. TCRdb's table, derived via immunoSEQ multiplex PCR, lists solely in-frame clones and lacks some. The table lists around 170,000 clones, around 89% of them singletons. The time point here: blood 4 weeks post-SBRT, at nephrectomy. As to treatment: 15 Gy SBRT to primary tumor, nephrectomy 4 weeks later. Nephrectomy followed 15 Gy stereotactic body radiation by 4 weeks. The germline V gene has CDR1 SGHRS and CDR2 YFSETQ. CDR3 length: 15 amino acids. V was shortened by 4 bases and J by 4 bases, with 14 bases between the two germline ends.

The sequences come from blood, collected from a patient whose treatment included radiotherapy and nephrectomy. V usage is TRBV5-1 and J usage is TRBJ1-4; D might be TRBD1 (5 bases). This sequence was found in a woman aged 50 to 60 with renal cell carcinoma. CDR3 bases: TGCGCCAGCAGCGTTCAGGGTCTTGTTAATGAAAAACTGTTTTTT. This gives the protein CASSVQGLVNEKLFF.